A single sample is the source of the 4 T cell receptor beta chains below, sequenced in a study of blood T cell repertoires in COVID-19. Generated by immunoSEQ multiplex PCR, the TCRdb table keeps only in-frame clones and is missing some. The data show 150,000 to 200,000 clones, about 89% seen once. Material for sequencing was peripheral blood. The receptors shown here come from a man between 18 and 35 years old who had recovered from COVID-19.

The chain employs TRBV13 and TRBJ2-7; TRBD2 might be the D (5 bases). From germline, CDR1 is PRHDT and CDR2 FYEKMQ (reference sequence). V was cut by 1 base and J by 0 bases, with 22 bases left in between. CDR3 length: 19 residues. In DNA, the CDR3 is TGTGCCAGCAGCTTAGAAACCCCCGGTGGTAGCGAGAACTCCTACGAGCAGTACTTC. Encoded protein: CASSLETPGGSENSYEQYF.

This chain connects TRBV11-2 to TRBJ2-2, with 8 nucleotides matching TRBD1. The CDR3 loop spans 15 amino acids. Germline trimming cut 6 bases from V and 0 bases from J; bases unmatched to any gene: 3. Germline loops: CDR1 SGHAT, CDR2 FQNNGV. The CDR3 nucleotides read TGTGCCAGCAGTCAGGGGGCCACGAACACCGGGGAGCTGTTTTTT. Translating it yields CASSQGATNTGELFF.

In this sample, this clone turned up a few times. The gene calls are TRBV7-2 and TRBJ2-1; no firm D call. The germline gives CDR1 SGHTA, CDR2 FQGNSA. V lost 4 bases, J lost 8 bases, and 12 bases lay in between. CDR3 size: 13 residues. The chain's CDR3 is CASSSDSSYEQFF. The CDR3 DNA reads as TGTGCCAGCAGCTCTGACTCTTCCTATGAGCAGTTCTTC. Based on the CDR3 plus reference TRBV7-2 and TRBJ2-1, the full variable domain is GAGVSQSPSNKVTEKGKDVELRCDPISGHTALYWYRQSLGQGLEFLIYFQGNSAPDKSGLPSDRFSAERTGGSVSTLTIQRTQQEDSAVYLCASSSDSSYEQFFGPGTRLTVL.

The rearrangement joins TRBV7-9 to TRBJ2-7; D is possibly TRBD1 (7 bases). Trimming cost V 11 bases and J 0 bases, with 14 bases left between them. This CDR3 is 13 amino acids long. Germline values: CDR1 SEHNR, CDR2 FQNEAQ (reference sequence). The CDR3 DNA follows: TGTGCCCATCGGAGGGGGCACTCCTACGAGCAGTACTTC. As protein: CAHRRGHSYEQYF.